This TCR beta chain is drawn from a study of cytomegalovirus exposure and HLA in healthy donors. In the study overall: An early data release held 70 million to 90 million unique TCRs from HLA-typed donors. Study results and limitations: Reportedly, TCR beta sequences accurately predicted HLA-A and HLA-B alleles in most subjects. Later on, an analysis found that several of the most significant clusters appeared to be linked to common viral pathogens, which included parvovirus B19.

The PCR employed 60 Vbeta primers together with 13 Jbeta primers. Produced via immunoSEQ multiplex PCR; TCRdb's table is partial and in-frame only. The sample contains 240,000 or so clones, approximately 82% of which appear only once. Trimming left V 7 bases short and J 1 base short, with 13 bases between. The CDR3 length is 14 residues. CDR1 is MNHEY, CDR2 SMNVEV, per germline (reference sequence). A remark on this clone: Its antigen remains unknown.

Sequenced material: PBMCs. This receptor was identified in a woman aged 55-70 years in good health and CMV-seropositive. The chain uses TRBV27 and TRBJ1-1, with D perhaps TRBD1 (6 bases). CDR3 residues: CASIPPGANTEAFF. CDR3 in DNA: TGTGCCAGCATCCCTCCAGGGGCGAACACTGAAGCTTTCTTT.